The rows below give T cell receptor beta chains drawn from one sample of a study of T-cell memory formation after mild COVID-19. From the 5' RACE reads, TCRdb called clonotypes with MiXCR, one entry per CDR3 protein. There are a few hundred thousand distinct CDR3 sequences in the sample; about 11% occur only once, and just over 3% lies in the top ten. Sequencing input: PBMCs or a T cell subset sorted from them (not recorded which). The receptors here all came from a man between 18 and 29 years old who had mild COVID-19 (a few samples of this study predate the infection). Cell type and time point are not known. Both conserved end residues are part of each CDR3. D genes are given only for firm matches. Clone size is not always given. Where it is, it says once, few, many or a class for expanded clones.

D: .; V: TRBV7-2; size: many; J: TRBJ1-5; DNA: TGTGCCAGCAGCCCACAACGAAATCAGCCCCAGCATTTT; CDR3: CASSPQRNQPQHF
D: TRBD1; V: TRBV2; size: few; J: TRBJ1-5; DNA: TGTGCCAGCACTAGACAGGGGGCGAGAAGCAATCAGCCCCAGCATTTT; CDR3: CASTRQGARSNQPQHF
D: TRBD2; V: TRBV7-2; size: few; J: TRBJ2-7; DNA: TGTGCCAGCGGACTACTAGCGGCCCCCTACGAGCAGTACTTC; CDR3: CASGLLAAPYEQYF
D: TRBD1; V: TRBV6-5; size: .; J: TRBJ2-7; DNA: TGTGCCAGCAGTTTTCAGACAGGGGTCCCTTACGAGCAGTACTTC; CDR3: CASSFQTGVPYEQYF
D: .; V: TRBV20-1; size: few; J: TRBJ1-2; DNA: TGCAGTGCTAGAGAGGGACTGGGGGAAGGCTACACCTTC; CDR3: CSAREGLGEGYTF
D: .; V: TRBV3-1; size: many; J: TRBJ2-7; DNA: TGTGCCAGCAGCCTGTCGACCTCCTACGAGCAGTACTTC; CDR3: CASSLSTSYEQYF
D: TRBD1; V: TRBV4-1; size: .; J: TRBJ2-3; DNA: TGCGCCAGCAGCGAATATCGACAGGGGCTGGAGTATTTT; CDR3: CASSEYRQGLEYF
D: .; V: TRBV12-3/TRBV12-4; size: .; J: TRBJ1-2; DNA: TGTGCCAGCAGTTCCCAACAGGGATTATTTGGGTATGGCTACACCTTC; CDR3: CASSSQQGLFGYGYTF
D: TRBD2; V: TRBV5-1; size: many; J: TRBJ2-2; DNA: TGCGCCAGCAGCTTATCCGGGAGGCCCGGGGAGCTGTTTTTT; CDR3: CASSLSGRPGELFF
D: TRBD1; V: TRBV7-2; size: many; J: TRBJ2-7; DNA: TGTGCCAGCAGCCCCCGGGACAGGGCCTACGAGCAGTACTTC; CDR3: CASSPRDRAYEQYF
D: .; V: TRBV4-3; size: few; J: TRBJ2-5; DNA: TGCGCCAGCAGCCTAAGGGGCGAGCGGGAGACCCAGTACTTC; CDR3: CASSLRGERETQYF
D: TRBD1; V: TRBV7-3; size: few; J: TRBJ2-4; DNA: TGTGCCAGCAGCTTGACCGGGACAGAAAACATTCAGTACTTC; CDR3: CASSLTGTENIQYF
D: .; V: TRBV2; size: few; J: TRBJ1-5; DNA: TGTGCCAGCAGAGGGGATAGCAATCAGCCCCAGCATTTT; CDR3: CASRGDSNQPQHF
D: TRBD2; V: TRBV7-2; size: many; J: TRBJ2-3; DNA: TGTGCCAGCAGCGGGACTAGCGGGGGGGATACGCAGTATTTT; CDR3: CASSGTSGGDTQYF
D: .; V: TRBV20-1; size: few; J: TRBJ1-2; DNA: TGCAGCGGGGAAGGACCAAACCCTAACTATGGCTACACCTTC; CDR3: CSGEGPNPNYGYTF
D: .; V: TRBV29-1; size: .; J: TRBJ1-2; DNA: TGCAGCGTTGCCTCGGGGACCTATGGCTACACCTTC; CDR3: CSVASGTYGYTF
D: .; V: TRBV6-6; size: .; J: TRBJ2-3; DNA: TGTGCCAGCAGTTACTCCAGGGACCCAGATACGCAGTATTTT; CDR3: CASSYSRDPDTQYF
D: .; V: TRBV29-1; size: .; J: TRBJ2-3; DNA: TGCAGCGTGGCGACTAGATCGGGCACAGATACGCAGTATTTT; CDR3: CSVATRSGTDTQYF
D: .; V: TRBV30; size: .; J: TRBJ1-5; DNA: TGTGCCTGGAGTCGACAAAGGAGCCAGCCCCAGCATTTT; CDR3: CAWSRQRSQPQHF
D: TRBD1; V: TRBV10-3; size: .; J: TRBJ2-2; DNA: TGTGCCATCAGATCCCCTGGGACAGGACTCACCGGGGAGCTGTTTTTT; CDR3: CAIRSPGTGLTGELFF
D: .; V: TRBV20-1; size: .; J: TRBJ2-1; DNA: TGCAGTGCTCCCGGTTGGGTAGGAATTGATGAGCAGTTCTTC; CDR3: CSAPGWVGIDEQFF
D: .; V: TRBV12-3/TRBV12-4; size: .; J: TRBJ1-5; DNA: TGTGCCAGCAGTTTAGAGGGGGGCGGTCAGCCCCAGCATTTT; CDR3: CASSLEGGGQPQHF
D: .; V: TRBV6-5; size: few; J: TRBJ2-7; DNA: TGTGCCAGCAGTTACTCTTTAGATACCAACGAGCAGTACTTC; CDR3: CASSYSLDTNEQYF
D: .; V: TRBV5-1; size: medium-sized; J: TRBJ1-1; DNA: TGCGCCAGCAGGCTTGGTGGGGAGAACACTGAAGCTTTCTTT; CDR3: CASRLGGENTEAFF
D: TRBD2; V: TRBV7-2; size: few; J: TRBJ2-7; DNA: TGTGCCAGCAGCTCCCGGACTAGGGCGGATGGCGAGCAGTACTTC; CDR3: CASSSRTRADGEQYF
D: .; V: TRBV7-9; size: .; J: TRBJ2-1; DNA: TGTGCCAGCAGCTTAGCGTACGGGGCTGGGGACAATGAGCAGTTCTTC; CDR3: CASSLAYGAGDNEQFF
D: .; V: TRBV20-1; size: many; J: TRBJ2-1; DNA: TGCAGTGCGGACCGACGGCTCAATGAGCAGTTCTTC; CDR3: CSADRRLNEQFF
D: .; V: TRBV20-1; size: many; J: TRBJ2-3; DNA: TGCAGTGCTAGAGGTGTAAGGGCCACAGATACGCAGTATTTT; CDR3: CSARGVRATDTQYF
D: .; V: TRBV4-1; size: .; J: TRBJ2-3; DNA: TGCGCCAGCAGCCAACCGGGATTTAAAACGCAGTATTTT; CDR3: CASSQPGFKTQYF
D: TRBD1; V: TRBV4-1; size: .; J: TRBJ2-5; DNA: TGCGCCAGCAGCCTTATGGGACAGCCCCAAGAGACCCAGTACTTC; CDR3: CASSLMGQPQETQYF
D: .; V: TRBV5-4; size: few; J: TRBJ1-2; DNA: TGTGCCAGCAGGGGGACCGAGACTAACTATGGCTACACCTTC; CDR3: CASRGTETNYGYTF
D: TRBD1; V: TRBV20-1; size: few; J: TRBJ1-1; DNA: TGCAGTGCTAGAGATCCCGGGACAGGGAACACTGAAGCTTTCTTT; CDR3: CSARDPGTGNTEAFF
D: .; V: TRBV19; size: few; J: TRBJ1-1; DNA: TGTGCCAGTAGAACCGAAGGGAGTGACACTGAAGCTTTCTTT; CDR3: CASRTEGSDTEAFF
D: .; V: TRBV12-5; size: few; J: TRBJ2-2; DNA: TGTGCTAGTGCCAACAGGAGAGGCACCGGGGAGCTGTTTTTT; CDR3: CASANRRGTGELFF
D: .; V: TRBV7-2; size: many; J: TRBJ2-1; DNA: TGTGCCAGCAGCTTAGCGGGGGGGCCTAGATTCTTC; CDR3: CASSLAGGPRFF
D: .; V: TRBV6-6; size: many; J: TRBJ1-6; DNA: TGTGCCAGCAGTTACCAACCCCGGATGACGCCCCTCCACTTT; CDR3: CASSYQPRMTPLHF
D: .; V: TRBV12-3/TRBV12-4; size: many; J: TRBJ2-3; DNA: TGTGCCAGCAGTCGAAGAGATACGCAGTATTTT; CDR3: CASSRRDTQYF
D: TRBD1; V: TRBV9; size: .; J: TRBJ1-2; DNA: TGTGCCAGCAGCGCCCTTCGACAGGGGGGAGGCTACACCTTC; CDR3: CASSALRQGGGYTF
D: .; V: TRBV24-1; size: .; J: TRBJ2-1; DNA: TGTGCCACCAGTGATTGGATCACTGCCCAAAAGCAGTTCTTC; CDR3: CATSDWITAQKQFF
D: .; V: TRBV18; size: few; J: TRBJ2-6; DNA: TGTGCCAGCTCACCCCTGCAGACCGAAACCTCTGGGGCCAACGTCCTGACTTTC; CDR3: CASSPLQTETSGANVLTF
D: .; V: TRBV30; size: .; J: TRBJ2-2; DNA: TGTGCCTGGAGTCGGGACACCGGGGAGCTGTTTTTT; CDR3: CAWSRDTGELFF
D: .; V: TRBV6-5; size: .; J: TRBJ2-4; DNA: TGTGCCAGCAGTTACTCCACGGGACGGGGCATTCAGTACTTC; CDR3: CASSYSTGRGIQYF
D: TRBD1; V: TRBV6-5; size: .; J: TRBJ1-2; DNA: TGTGCCAGCAGTTACGGACAGGGGGGAGACTATGGCTACACCTTC; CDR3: CASSYGQGGDYGYTF
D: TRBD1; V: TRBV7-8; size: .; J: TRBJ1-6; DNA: TGTGCCAGCAACCCCTCAGGGACAGGGGACTATAATTCACCCCTCCACTTT; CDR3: CASNPSGTGDYNSPLHF
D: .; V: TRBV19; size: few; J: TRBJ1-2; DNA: TGTGCCAGTAGGGGTCGAGGGACTAACTATGGCTACACCTTC; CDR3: CASRGRGTNYGYTF
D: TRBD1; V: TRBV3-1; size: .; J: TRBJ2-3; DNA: TGTGCCAGCAGCCCTCAGGATGGACAGGGGGTACAGTATTTT; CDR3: CASSPQDGQGVQYF
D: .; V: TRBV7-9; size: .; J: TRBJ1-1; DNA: TGTGCCAGCAGCTTAGAATCGTCCAGGGACACTGAAGCTTTCTTT; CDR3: CASSLESSRDTEAFF
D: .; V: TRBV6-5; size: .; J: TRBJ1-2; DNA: TGTGCCAGCAGTTACTCGGGCGGGAACTATGGCTACACCTTC; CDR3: CASSYSGGNYGYTF
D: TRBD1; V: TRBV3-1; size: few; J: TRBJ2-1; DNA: TGTGCCAGCAGCCACCCATCCGGGACAGGGACCTACAATGAGCAGTTCTTC; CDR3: CASSHPSGTGTYNEQFF
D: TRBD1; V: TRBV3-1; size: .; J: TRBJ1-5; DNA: TGTGCCAGCAGCCGACAGGGGGCTAGACAGCCCCAGCATTTT; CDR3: CASSRQGARQPQHF